This T cell receptor (beta chain) was found in a study of shared clonotypes between healthy human individuals. Study-level information: Each donor's CD8 memory used one plate, CD8 naive two, each CD4 subset three.

CDR1 LNHNV and CDR2 YYDKDF come from the germline V gene (reference sequence). This CDR3 region has 14 residues. Trimming took off 0 bases at V and 7 bases at J, with 10 bases between the two ends. TCRdb's copy holds only in-frame clones and misses some; the assay was immunoSEQ multiplex PCR. The sample consists of 1.6 million or so clones, around 97% of them appearing once. Findings and limits, study-wide: Sequencing depth was predicted to influence how clonotypes are shared among donors.

The donor population consisted of healthy HIV-negative adults with no recent acute infections or vaccinations. With respect to this clone: As yet, its antigen is unknown.

What was sequenced was naive CD4+ T cells sorted from blood. Noted subset: CD45RA+ positively selected. The chain couples TRBV15 to TRBJ2-1; D unresolved. The sequence came from a man younger than 40 in good health. The CDR3 is CATSRDLSANEQFF. Written as DNA, the CDR3 is TGTGCCACCAGCAGAGATCTATCCGCGAATGAGCAGTTCTTC.